What follows are 28 T cell receptor beta chains derived from one specimen sequenced in a study of blood T cell repertoires in COVID-19. The protocol was immunoSEQ multiplex PCR, while the TCRdb copy is restricted to in-frame clones and leaves out a portion. The repertoire holds around 250,000 clones, with roughly 80% as singletons. The sample was peripheral blood. These receptors originate from a woman between 18 and 29 years old with acute or convalescent COVID-19.

V gene TRBV13 combines with J gene TRBJ2-3; possible D gene TRBD2, 5 bases. There are 15 residues in the CDR3. Trimming stripped 7 bases from V and 3 bases from J, with 17 bases between. CDR1 is PRHDT and CDR2 is FYEKMQ in the germline V gene (reference sequence). CDR3 in DNA: TGTGCCAGCACCTCGGGTGGGAGCCAGACAGATACGCAGTATTTT. Translated: CASTSGGSQTDTQYF.

This chain uses TRBV5-5 with TRBJ1-6; 7 nucleotides match TRBD1. The CDR3 loop spans 15 amino acids. Germline assignment: CDR1 SGHKS and CDR2 YYEKEE (reference sequence). The V segment lost 3 bases and the J segment 5 bases; nucleotides outside the gene matches: 5. The CDR3, as DNA: TGTGCCAGCAGCTCCCCGACAGGGAATAATTCACCCCTCCACTTT. As protein: CASSSPTGNNSPLHF.

This chain links TRBV11-2 with TRBJ2-7; 7 bases are shared with TRBD2. Germline values: CDR1 SGHAT, CDR2 FQNNGV. The CDR3 covers 15 residues. Losses at the gene ends were 5 bases for V and 4 bases for J; bases not matched to a gene: 11. The CDR3 here is CASSHGGGPGYEQYF. The CDR3 DNA reads as TGTGCCAGCAGCCACGGGGGAGGGCCGGGGTACGAGCAGTACTTC. The entire variable domain, with the rest obtained from reference TRBV11-2 and TRBJ2-7, is as follows: EAGVAQSPRYKIIEKRQSVAFWCNPISGHATLYWYQQILGQGPKLLIQFQNNGVVDDSQLPKDRFSAERLKGVDSTLKIQPAKLEDSAVYLCASSHGGGPGYEQYFGPGTRLTVT.

To note about this clone: Additional DNA sequences in this sample encode the identical CDR3. V and J are TRBV7-2 and TRBJ2-2, with 8 positions matching TRBD1. The CDR3 totals 16 residues. Germline V CDR1 and CDR2: SGHTA, FQGNSA. The J segment lost 4 bases and the V segment lost 2 bases, leaving 6 bases of the junction unmatched. CDR3 loop: CASSLRQGAGTGELFF. Written as DNA, the CDR3 is TGTGCCAGCAGCTTAAGGCAGGGGGCGGGCACCGGGGAGCTGTTTTTT.

The rearrangement links TRBV29-1 to TRBJ1-1; D remains unclear. There are 12 residues in the CDR3. V was clipped by 7 bases and J by 7 bases, with 16 bases between them. CDR1 SQVTM and CDR2 ANQGSEA come from the germline V gene. The CDR3 sequence is CSGAPRFGEAFF. As DNA, the CDR3 is TGCAGCGGGGCGCCCAGATTCGGTGAAGCTTTCTTT.

This rearrangement joins TRBV5-8 to TRBJ2-3; 11 bases align to TRBD1. CDR1 is SGHTS and CDR2 is YDEGEE in the germline V gene. CDR3 length: 15 amino acids. V shed 2 bases and J 3 bases; nucleotides not matched to a gene: 2. The CDR3 region is CASSLGQGATDTQYF. CDR3 nucleotide sequence: TGTGCCAGCAGCTTAGGACAGGGGGCTACAGATACGCAGTATTTT.

The table lists this clone with a count of one. This sequence joins TRBV28 and TRBJ2-7; weak D call: TRBD2 (6 bases). The CDR3 has 12 amino acids. The V and J ends lost 11 bases and 2 bases respectively, with 13 bases between them. Germline lookup yields CDR1 MDHEN and CDR2 SYDVKM. The CDR3: CAAQSGAYEQYF. CDR3 nucleotide sequence: TGTGCCGCTCAATCGGGGGCCTACGAGCAGTACTTC.

CDR3 nucleotide sequence: TGTGCCAGCAGCCCGAAGTTCGGGAGTGGATTATACAATGAGCAGTTCTTC. Translating gives CASSPKFGSGLYNEQFF. This chain connects TRBV11-2 to TRBJ2-1; a possible D gene is TRBD2 (6 bases). The CDR3 runs to 17 residues. Deletions cut 5 bases from V and 4 bases from J, with 21 bases between. Germline CDR1 and CDR2: SGHAT and FQNNGV. Full variable domain (rest looked up from reference TRBV11-2 and TRBJ2-1): EAGVAQSPRYKIIEKRQSVAFWCNPISGHATLYWYQQILGQGPKLLIQFQNNGVVDDSQLPKDRFSAERLKGVDSTLKIQPAKLEDSAVYLCASSPKFGSGLYNEQFFGPGTRLTVL.

The genes are TRBV6-4 and TRBJ2-3; 12 bases align to TRBD2. The ends lost 4 bases at V and 4 bases at J; junction bases unmatched: 0. There are 14 residues in the CDR3. Germline assignment: CDR1 MRHNA and CDR2 SNTAGT. CDR3 nucleotide sequence: TGTGCCAGCAGTGGACTAGCGGGAGCAGATACGCAGTATTTT. Protein: CASSGLAGADTQYF.

This clone showed up just a few times. The V and J genes are TRBV2 and TRBJ2-7, with 10 bases matching TRBD1. The CDR3 is made up of 12 amino acids. The germline V gene has CDR1 SNHLY and CDR2 FYNNEI. V lost 6 bases and J lost 5; bases outside the gene matches: 1. The CDR3, as DNA: TGTGCCAGCAGAGACAGGGGGCACGAGCAGTACTTC. This encodes CASRDRGHEQYF. Drawing the rest from reference TRBV2 and TRBJ2-7, the complete variable domain is EPEVTQTPSHQVTQMGQEVILRCVPISNHLYFYWYRQILGQKVEFLVSFYNNEISEKSEIFDDQFSVERPDGSNFTLKIRSTKLEDSAMYFCASRDRGHEQYFGPGTRLTVT.

This chain connects TRBV24-1 to TRBJ2-1; the D gene is possibly TRBD2 (5 bases). Germline V lookup: CDR1 KGHDR, CDR2 SFDVKD. The CDR3 has 13 amino acids. Trimming cost V 7 bases and J 4 bases, with 10 bases left between them. CDR3 loop: CATSRTGYNEQFF. CDR3 in DNA: TGTGCCACCAGCCGGACTGGTTACAATGAGCAGTTCTTC.

Ten or more counts support this clone. The J gene is TRBJ1-2, the V gene TRBV7-6, with 8 positions matching TRBD1. Germline-derived CDR1 and CDR2 are SGHVS and FNYEAQ. Germline trimming cut 3 bases from V and 3 bases from J; bases unmatched to any gene: 0. This CDR3 is built from 13 residues. CDR3 nucleotide sequence: TGTGCCAGCAGCTTGGACAGGGACTATGGCTACACCTTC. It yields the protein CASSLDRDYGYTF.

This chain uses TRBV19 with TRBJ2-1; D may be TRBD1 (6 bases). Germline V gives CDR1 LNHDA, CDR2 SQIVND (reference sequence). Trimming shortened V by 6 bases and J by 4 bases, and 16 bases separated the two germline ends. This CDR3 is 15 amino acids long. Here the CDR3 DNA reads TGTGCCAGTAGCTATAGGGACATCGGGTACAATGAGCAGTTCTTC. Amino acids: CASSYRDIGYNEQFF. Full variable domain (rest looked up from reference TRBV19 and TRBJ2-1): DGGITQSPKYLFRKEGQNVTLSCEQNLNHDAMYWYRQDPGQGLRLIYYSQIVNDFQKGDIAEGYSVSREKKESFPLTVTSAQKNPTAFYLCASSYRDIGYNEQFFGPGTRLTVL.

CDR3 sequence (DNA): TGTGCCAGCAGTCCTCTAACCGACAGGGACCCCACTGAAGCTTTCTTT. The encoded protein is CASSPLTDRDPTEAFF. The chain joins TRBV2 to TRBJ1-1, with 7 bases identical to TRBD1. There are 16 residues in the CDR3. The trim removed 5 bases at V and 4 bases at J, leaving 13 bases unmatched. Looked up from germline, CDR1 is SNHLY and CDR2 is FYNNEI.

The chain employs TRBV21-1 and TRBJ2-2; no check of the table's D call, TRBD2, against the DNA was made. TRBV21-1 counts as a pseudogene. CDR3 length: 18 amino acids. The CDR3 region is CASSTRNPSGRLTGELFF. For the CDR3, the DNA is TGTGCCAGCAGCACACGTAACCCTAGCGGGAGGTTGACCGGGGAGCTGTTTTTT.

The chain employs TRBV7-8 and TRBJ1-5, with D possibly TRBD1 on 5 matching bases. Germline-derived CDR1 and CDR2 are SGHVS and FQNEAQ. V lost 2 bases and J lost 3, with 20 bases in between. The CDR3 loop spans 18 amino acids. DNA of the CDR3: TGTGCCAGCAGCTTACACATCAGAACTCGGGACTCCAATCAGCCCCAGCATTTT. Amino acid sequence: CASSLHIRTRDSNQPQHF.

The V and J genes are TRBV28 and TRBJ2-3, with TRBD2 identical over 13 bases. Germline-derived CDR1 and CDR2 are MDHEN and SYDVKM. The CDR3 length is 18 residues. V was clipped by 6 bases and J by 0 bases; unmatched bases: 9. CDR3 region: CASSWGLAGPTSTDTQYF. CDR3 nucleotide sequence: TGTGCCAGCAGCTGGGGACTAGCGGGACCGACTAGCACAGATACGCAGTATTTT.

The chain is built from TRBV19 and TRBJ1-5, with D possibly being TRBD1 (6 bases). The germline gives CDR1 LNHDA, CDR2 SQIVND (reference sequence). With 5 bases removed from V and 2 bases from J, the gap between germline ends came to 19 bases. CDR3 length equals 17 residues. CDR3 sequence (DNA): TGTGCCAGTAGTCCACGCGTGGCGGGGGGCCGCAATCAGCCCCAGCATTTT. Translated: CASSPRVAGGRNQPQHF.

This clone was seen only a few times. The chain carries TRBV7-9 and TRBJ2-3; 9 positions agree with TRBD2. This CDR3 contains 17 residues. V trimming: 8 bases; J trimming: 2 bases; junction bases outside the gene matches: 14. The germline V gene has CDR1 SEHNR and CDR2 FQNEAQ (reference sequence). The CDR3 region has the DNA TGTGCCAGCGGCCCGGCGGGAGGGCTGGTGTCCACAGATACGCAGTATTTT. This codes for CASGPAGGLVSTDTQYF.

This sequence joins TRBV5-8 and TRBJ2-1; D is unclear. CDR3 length: 13 amino acids. Trimming left V 5 bases short and J 6 bases short, with 12 bases between. In germline, CDR1 is SGHTS, CDR2 YDEGEE. CDR3 sequence (DNA): TGTGCCAGCAGGCAGGTCTCTATCAATGAGCAGTTCTTC. Its translation is CASRQVSINEQFF.

The chain employs TRBV29-1 and TRBJ1-1, with D maybe TRBD1 (5 bases). CDR3 length equals 12 residues. With 4 bases removed from V and 3 bases from J, the gap between germline ends came to 9 bases. Germline CDR1 is SQVTM and CDR2 is ANQGSEA. The CDR3 loop reads CSVVGGYTEAFF. For the CDR3, the DNA is TGCAGCGTTGTGGGGGGATACACTGAAGCTTTCTTT. Supplemented by reference TRBV29-1 and TRBJ1-1, the full variable domain reads SAVISQKPSRDICQRGTSLTIQCQVDSQVTMMFWYRQQPGQSLTLIATANQGSEATYESGFVIDKFPISRPNLTFSTLTVSNMSPEDSSIYLCSVVGGYTEAFFGQGTRLTVV.

With regard to this clone: Other DNA sequences in this sample translate to the same CDR3. The CDR3 reads CASSGTAGNTIYF. Written as DNA, the CDR3 is TGTGCCAGTAGCGGGACTGCGGGAAACACCATATATTTT. The chain recombines TRBV19 with TRBJ1-3; TRBD1 might be the D (5 bases). The CDR3 covers 13 residues. The ends were cut back, 6 bases at V and 4 bases at J, with 10 bases in the middle. Germline V gene lookup returns CDR1 LNHDA and CDR2 SQIVND (reference sequence). The whole variable domain, remainder taken from reference TRBV19 and TRBJ1-3, is DGGITQSPKYLFRKEGQNVTLSCEQNLNHDAMYWYRQDPGQGLRLIYYSQIVNDFQKGDIAEGYSVSREKKESFPLTVTSAQKNPTAFYLCASSGTAGNTIYFGEGSWLTVV.

For this clone: The junction and the germline gene differ at one end; a read error may be behind it. The chain is built from TRBV18 and TRBJ2-5; TRBD2 matches at 12 bases. Germline V lookup: CDR1 KGHSH, CDR2 LQKENI. CDR3 size: 14 residues. CDR3 in amino acids: CASSPLAGGETQYF. CDR3 DNA: TGTGCCAGCTCGCCACTAGCGGGAGGCGAGACCCAGTACTTC.

This rearrangement joins TRBV7-8 to TRBJ1-2; possible D gene TRBD1, 5 bases. CDR3 length equals 14 residues. V lost 1 base and J 4 bases, leaving 10 bases between the germline ends. Germline V lookup: CDR1 SGHVS, CDR2 FQNEAQ. The chain's CDR3 is CASSLGRVGYGYTF. The CDR3 DNA reads as TGTGCCAGCAGCTTAGGCAGGGTGGGCTATGGCTACACCTTC.

The table lists this clone with a count of one. V gene TRBV15 combines with J gene TRBJ1-5; 7 bases are a match to TRBD1. This CDR3 contains 14 residues. The J segment lost 4 bases and the V segment lost 3 bases, leaving 3 bases of the junction unmatched. Germline-derived CDR1 and CDR2 are LNHNV and YYDKDF (reference sequence). CDR3 in DNA: TGTGCCACCAGCAGCTACAGGGGTAATCAGCCCCAGCATTTT. It translates to CATSSYRGNQPQHF.

J is TRBJ2-5 and V is TRBV5-1; D is possibly TRBD1 (5 bases). CDR1 SGHRS and CDR2 YFSETQ come from the germline V gene. V was pared by 2 bases and J by 5 bases, with 13 bases between. The CDR3 runs to 14 residues. CDR3 nucleotide sequence: TGCGCCAGCAGCTTTGGGCCATCAGGGGAGACCCAGTACTTC. Translated, it gives CASSFGPSGETQYF.

The gene calls are TRBV7-3 and TRBJ2-7, with TRBD1 as a possible D gene (5 bases). CDR3 size: 15 residues. Germline V CDR1 and CDR2: SGHTA, FQGTGA. V was cut by 2 bases and J by 2 bases, with 13 bases left in between. CDR3 sequence: CASSLESAGTYEQYF. The CDR3 DNA reads TGTGCCAGCAGCTTAGAGTCGGCAGGGACCTACGAGCAGTACTTC.

V gene TRBV27 combines with J gene TRBJ2-5; D remains ambiguous. The germline CDR1 and CDR2 sequences are MNHEY and SMNVEV (reference sequence). The CDR3 has 11 residues. The V end was cut by 5 bases, the J end by 5 bases, with 6 bases between. The CDR3 DNA follows: TGTGCCAGCAGTCCGGTGGAGACCCAGTACTTC. This codes for CASSPVETQYF.